The rows below give T cell receptor beta chains drawn from one sample of a study of T-cell memory formation after mild COVID-19. One entry per CDR3 protein, called by TCRdb with MiXCR from the 5' RACE reads. Here the sample spans under 200,000 distinct CDR3 sequences, roughly 31% being singletons. The sample consisted of PBMCs or a T cell subset sorted from them (not recorded which). The receptors originated from an adult woman who had mild COVID-19 (a few samples of this study predate the infection). Cell type and time point are not known. Both conserved end residues are part of each CDR3. A D gene is named only where the DNA matches it firmly. Size is stated for part of the rows, as once, few or many counts, or as a class when the clone is expanded.

cdr3_aa | cdr3_nt | v_call | d_call | j_call | clone_size
CSARGETQYF | TGCAGTGCCAGAGGAGAGACCCAGTACTTC | TRBV20-1 | . | TRBJ2-5 | .
CASSPTAGPTDTQYF | TGTGCCAGCTCACCGACGGCAGGACCTACAGATACGCAGTATTTT | TRBV18 | . | TRBJ2-3 | .
CASSGRGTEAFF | TGTGCCAGCAGCGGGCGGGGTACTGAAGCTTTCTTT | TRBV7-2 | . | TRBJ1-1 | .
CASSLDWGNQPQHF | TGCGCCAGCAGCTTGGACTGGGGCAATCAGCCCCAGCATTTT | TRBV5-1 | . | TRBJ1-5 | .
CATHGGETQYF | TGTGCCACCCACGGGGGAGAGACCCAGTACTTC | TRBV2 | . | TRBJ2-5 | .
CAGSASGTNTGELFF | TGTGCCGGCAGTGCGAGCGGGACGAACACCGGGGAGCTGTTTTTT | TRBV9 | TRBD2 | TRBJ2-2 | few
CASSQIQGLNTEAFF | TGTGCCAGCTCACAGATACAGGGGTTGAACACTGAAGCTTTCTTT | TRBV18 | TRBD1 | TRBJ1-1 | .
CASSLLLGTKGSYNEQFF | TGTGCCAGCAGCTTACTGTTAGGCACAAAGGGCTCCTACAATGAGCAGTTCTTC | TRBV11-3 | . | TRBJ2-1 | .
CASSVRTTDTQYF | TGTGCCAGCAGCGTGAGGACAACAGATACGCAGTATTTT | TRBV9 | . | TRBJ2-3 | many
CASSYHGLAGDPYEQYF | TGTGCCAGCAGTTACCACGGACTAGCGGGAGATCCCTACGAGCAGTACTTC | TRBV6-5 | TRBD2 | TRBJ2-7 | few
CASSLSRDRGHIGEAFF | TGTGCCAGCAGCTTATCGCGGGACAGGGGGCACATTGGTGAAGCTTTCTTT | TRBV7-9 | TRBD1 | TRBJ1-1 | .
CASRPGNQPQHF | TGTGCCAGCAGGCCAGGCAATCAGCCCCAGCATTTT | TRBV12-3/TRBV12-4 | . | TRBJ1-5 | .
CATSDSGHHNEQFF | TGTGCCACCAGTGATTCTGGGCACCACAATGAGCAGTTCTTC | TRBV24-1 | . | TRBJ2-1 | .
CASRRGTDSNQPQHF | TGTGCCAGCAGGCGAGGGACAGATAGCAATCAGCCCCAGCATTTT | TRBV27 | TRBD1 | TRBJ1-5 | .
CASRPPADGSGGEQFF | TGTGCCAGCAGGCCCCCCGCGGATGGGTCGGGAGGAGAGCAGTTCTTC | TRBV12-3/TRBV12-4 | TRBD2 | TRBJ2-1 | .
CASSWGQGSQETQYF | TGTGCCAGCAGCTGGGGACAGGGCAGTCAAGAGACCCAGTACTTC | TRBV7-8 | TRBD1 | TRBJ2-5 | .